These T cell receptor beta chains were read from a single sample in a study of blood T cell repertoires in COVID-19. The repertoire was sequenced with immunoSEQ multiplex PCR; TCRdb's copy has only in-frame clones and lacks some. The table shows 200,000 to 250,000 clones, with more than 75% occurring only once. Sequenced: peripheral blood. The receptors shown here come from a woman in her thirties or forties with acute or convalescent COVID-19. Both conserved end residues are part of each CDR3. Fields, in order: D gene, clone size, V gene, J gene, CDR3 DNA, CDR3 protein. The D gene is left open where the match is weak. Clone sizes are given selectively: once, few, many, or a class where the clone is expanded.

>NA|NA|TRBV5-1|TRBJ1-1
TGCGCCAGCAGCTTTTTAGGGGCCCTGAACACTGAAGCTTTCTTT
CASSFLGALNTEAFF
>NA|NA|TRBV7-8|TRBJ2-7
TGTGCCAGCAGCTTGGGACTCCGCTCCTACGAGCAGTACTTC
CASSLGLRSYEQYF
>TRBD2|NA|TRBV9|TRBJ2-5
TGTGCCAGCAGCCTACAGGGGACTAGCGGGAGGACGGTCAAGGAGACCCAGTACTTC
CASSLQGTSGRTVKETQYF
>NA|NA|TRBV11-2|TRBJ2-1
TGTGCCAGCAGCTCTAGCCTTACTGCACTCAGTAAGCAGTTCTTC
CASSSSLTALSKQFF
>NA|once|TRBV4-2|TRBJ1-1
TGTGCCAGCAGCCAAGACCACGGGATGAACACTGAAGCTTTCTTT
CASSQDHGMNTEAFF
>TRBD2|NA|TRBV11-2|TRBJ2-1
TGTGCCAGCAGCCGATTAAGCGGGAGAGCAATCAATGAGCAGTTCTTC
CASSRLSGRAINEQFF
>TRBD2|NA|TRBV2|TRBJ2-2
TGTGCCAGCAGTTTGGGACTAGCGGGGGAGAAGGGCGGGGAGCTGTTTTTT
CASSLGLAGEKGGELFF
>NA|NA|TRBV6-5|TRBJ2-1
TGTGCCAGCAGTTACTCAGGGGTCAGGAGCAATGAGCAGTTCTTC
CASSYSGVRSNEQFF
>NA|NA|TRBV6-5|TRBJ1-2
TGTGCCAGCACCACGGGAGCCATAGGCTACACCTTC
CASTTGAIGYTF
>NA|few|TRBV29-1|TRBJ1-3
TGCAGCGTCGACTCCCGGGACATAGGAAACACCATATATTTT
CSVDSRDIGNTIYF
>TRBD1|NA|TRBV3-1/TRBV3-2|TRBJ2-2
TGTGCCAGCAGGTGGGACAGAACCACCGGGGAGCTGTTTTTT
CASRWDRTTGELFF
>NA|NA|TRBV4-3|TRBJ1-6
TGCGCCAGCAGCCAAGAACCAACAGTGGGGCTCTATAATTCACCCCTCCACTTT
CASSQEPTVGLYNSPLHF
>TRBD2|once|TRBV29-1|TRBJ2-3
TGCAGCGTTCTGGCGACTAGCGGGGGGGGGACGCAGTATTTT
CSVLATSGGGTQYF
>NA|few|TRBV3-1/TRBV3-2|TRBJ2-3
TGTGCCAGCAGCCCGACTGACACAGATACGCAGTATTTT
CASSPTDTDTQYF
>NA|NA|TRBV11-2|TRBJ2-1
TGTGCCAGCAGCTTAGGGCGGGGCTCCTACAATGAGCAGTTCTTC
CASSLGRGSYNEQFF
>TRBD1|NA|TRBV7-2|TRBJ2-3
TGTGCCAGCAGCTTAGGACAGGGTCGAACAGATACGCAGTATTTT
CASSLGQGRTDTQYF
>TRBD1|NA|TRBV20-1|TRBJ1-4
TGCAGTGCTAGTCAGTCAGGGGGCCGTGAAAAACTGTTTTTT
CSASQSGGREKLFF
>TRBD1|NA|TRBV18|TRBJ1-3
TGTGCCAGCTCACCTACCCGGGACAGGGAAGCTGGAAACACCATATATTTT
CASSPTRDREAGNTIYF
>TRBD2|few|TRBV5-1|TRBJ2-5
TGCGCCAGCAGCCCGAGGAGAGCGGGGGGCCAAGAGACCCAGTACTTC
CASSPRRAGGQETQYF
>TRBD2|NA|TRBV6-2/TRBV6-3|TRBJ2-7
TGTGCCAGCAGCCACTTAGCGGGAGTGGGCTACGAGCAGTACTTC
CASSHLAGVGYEQYF
>NA|NA|TRBV2|TRBJ2-7
TGTGCCAGCAGCGGGACCGGGACACTTGGTCACGAGCAGTACTTC
CASSGTGTLGHEQYF
>TRBD1|NA|TRBV7-2|TRBJ2-2
TGTGCCAGCAGCCTAGCCGGGACAGGGGGCGCCGGGGAGCTGTTTTTT
CASSLAGTGGAGELFF
>NA|once|TRBV15|TRBJ1-2
TGTGCCACCAGCAGGAACTCGGAGACCGTGGCCTATGGCTACACCTTC
CATSRNSETVAYGYTF
>NA|NA|TRBV12-3/TRBV12-4|TRBJ2-7
TGTGCCAGCAGTTTAGGGACAACCTACGAGCAGTACTTC
CASSLGTTYEQYF
>TRBD2|NA|TRBV12-5|TRBJ2-7
TGTGCTAGTGCTTCGGGACTACCACCCTACGAGCAGTACTTC
CASASGLPPYEQYF
>NA|few|TRBV14|TRBJ2-5
TGTGCCAGCAGCCAAGTTCAGGGGGGAGGCCAAGAGACCCAGTACTTC
CASSQVQGGGQETQYF
>NA|NA|TRBV12-5|TRBJ2-4
TGTGCTAGTGGTCCCATGTTGAATAACAGAGCCAAAAACATTCAGTACTTC
CASGPMLNNRAKNIQYF
>NA|NA|TRBV15|TRBJ2-1
TGTGCCACCAGCAGAAACAGATACAATGAGCAGTTCTTC
CATSRNRYNEQFF
>NA|few|TRBV7-3|TRBJ1-5
TGTGCCAGCAGCTTATTTCGCGGTCAATCATTTCAGCCCCAGCATTTT
CASSLFRGQSFQPQHF
>TRBD1|NA|TRBV30|TRBJ2-7
TGTGCCGCCCCCCGACAGGGGGCCCACGAGCAGTACTTC
CAAPRQGAHEQYF
>TRBD2|few|TRBV7-3|TRBJ2-3
TGTGCCAGCAGCTTAATAGCGGGGGGCACAGATACGCAGTATTTT
CASSLIAGGTDTQYF
>TRBD1|once|TRBV12-5|TRBJ2-7
TGTGCTAGTGGTTTGACAGGGGGCCACGAGCAGTACTTC
CASGLTGGHEQYF
>TRBD1|NA|TRBV2|TRBJ2-5
TGTGCCAGCATAAGGACAGGGTACCAAGAGACCCAGTACTTC
CASIRTGYQETQYF
>NA|NA|TRBV4-1|TRBJ2-1
TGCGCCAGCAGCCAAGGTAGCAGTGAGCAGTTCTTC
CASSQGSSEQFF
>TRBD2|NA|TRBV11-2|TRBJ2-3
TGTGCCAGCAGTAAAGGTAGCGGGTACAGCACAGATACGCAGTATTTT
CASSKGSGYSTDTQYF
>TRBD2|many|TRBV6-6|TRBJ2-1
TGTGCCAGCAGCTCCGGGACTACGGCTGAGCAGTTCTTC
CASSSGTTAEQFF
>NA|many|TRBV21-1|TRBJ2-7
TGTGCCAGCAGCAGCCGGGACAGCACCTACGAGCAGTACTTC
CASSSRDSTYEQYF
>NA|NA|TRBV11-2|TRBJ2-5
TGTGCCAGCAGCCCTGTAGCGGAACCCCAAGAGACCCAGTACTTC
CASSPVAEPQETQYF
>TRBD2|NA|TRBV7-6|TRBJ2-3
TGTGCCAGCAGCTTATTTTCTAGCGGGGGACTTGATACGCAGTATTTT
CASSLFSSGGLDTQYF
>TRBD2|NA|TRBV5-1|TRBJ2-3
TGCGCCAGCAGCTTGAGGCGGGTAGCGGGGGGCACAGATACGCAGTATTTT
CASSLRRVAGGTDTQYF